A single TCR beta chain is shown here with its context. This record comes from a study of T cell responses to AZD1222 COVID-19 vaccine. Only in-frame clones appear in the TCRdb table, and some are missing; sequencing was by immunoSEQ multiplex PCR. The sample contains about 130,000 clones, around 90% of which appear only once. V shed 2 bases and J 9 bases; nucleotides not matched to a gene: 8. CDR1 and CDR2 from the germline V gene are LGHDT and YNNKEL (reference sequence). CDR3 size: 16 residues. The sample consisted of peripheral blood, taken on day 0 of AZD1222 vaccination. This sequence originates from an adult in good health. The J gene is TRBJ2-1, the V gene TRBV3-1 (or the pseudogene TRBV3-2), with 12 bases identical to TRBD2. CDR3 sequence: CASSQRPSGREGEQFF. CDR3 nucleotide sequence: TGTGCCAGCAGCCAACGCCCTAGCGGGAGGGAAGGTGAGCAGTTCTTC.